This entry features one T cell receptor (beta chain) sequence. Its antigen is still unknown. RNA extraction and reverse transcription yielded cDNA as sequencing template. Assay: immunoSEQ multiplex PCR; the TCRdb copy retains only in-frame clones and omits some. The data contain about 110,000 clones, 59% of them singletons. The data were obtained in a study of CD8+ T cells in alopecia areata. General observations from the study: Mice showed clearer TCR sharing than patients did, a gap that was possibly HLA-related. Relative to normal scalp, lesional scalp, especially alopecia totalis/universalis, showed higher clonality. Normal skin's resident alphabeta T cells are also sequenced in scalp samples.

Germline V gives CDR1 GTSNPN, CDR2 SVGIG (reference sequence). Between the trimmed V and J ends, which lost 0 bases and 4 bases, there was a span of 12 bases. The CDR3 has 14 residues. PBMCs were stained for CD3, CD4 and CD8, and CD4+ and CD8+ T cells were sorted. The specimen was CD8+ T cells sorted from blood. The TCR was taken from a human donor in good health. The gene calls are TRBV30 and TRBJ2-5, with D perhaps matching TRBD2 (5 bases). This CDR3 reads CAWSVSRDLETQYF. For the CDR3, the DNA is TGTGCCTGGAGTGTAAGTCGGGATCTAGAGACCCAGTACTTC.